This TCR beta chain was found in a study of neurological immune-mediated disorders. This clonotype was detected many times. V lost 0 bases to trimming and J lost 7 bases, with 16 bases between them. The CDR3 consists of 16 residues. In germline, CDR1 is ENHRY, CDR2 SYGVKD. TCRdb reanalysed the 5' RACE reads using MiXCR and keeps one entry per CDR3 protein. The sample lists around 65,000 distinct CDR3 sequences, approximately 5.1% occurring once. The source of this sequence is a human donor with multiple sclerosis. The donor label of this sample is uncertain. The specimen was PBMCs. The rearrangement links TRBV10-3 to TRBJ2-1; D unclear. The CDR3 spells CAISESSISLGNEQFF. The DNA of the CDR3 is TGTGCCATCAGTGAGTCGAGTATATCCCTAGGGAATGAGCAGTTCTTC.